This entry lists 13 T cell receptor beta chains sequenced from one sample in a study of shared T cell receptors in the human thymus. Profiling relied on immunoSEQ multiplex PCR, and the TCRdb table lists in-frame clones only, not all of them. The sample has more than 550,000 clones; 75% to 90% are singletons. The data were also submitted as part of a second study, on human thymus T cells.

Sequenced input: thymocytes. These receptors were taken from a girl under two years old with a congenital heart defect.

The V gene is TRBV28, the J gene TRBJ1-4; a possible D gene is TRBD1 (5 bases). CDR1 MDHEN and CDR2 SYDVKM come from the germline V gene. The CDR3 runs 14 residues. V was shortened by 5 bases and J by 7 bases, with 14 bases between the two germline ends. The CDR3 here is CASSALSGPEKLFF. CDR3 in DNA: TGTGCCAGCAGTGCCTTATCAGGGCCTGAAAAACTGTTTTTT. The full variable domain, with the rest looked up from reference TRBV28 and TRBJ1-4, is DVKVTQSSRYLVKRTGEKVFLECVQDMDHENMFWYRQDPGLGLRLIYFSYDVKMKEKGDIPEGYSVSREKKERFSLILESASTNQTSMYLCASSALSGPEKLFFGSGTQLSVL.

V usage is TRBV6-5 and J usage is TRBJ2-7; 9 bases are shared with TRBD1. V was clipped by 6 bases and J by 2 bases; unmatched bases: 8. The CDR3 has 15 residues. Germline lookup yields CDR1 MNHEY and CDR2 SVGAGI. The CDR3 is CASSRYTGGTYEQYF. CDR3 DNA: TGTGCCAGCAGCCGTTACACAGGGGGCACCTACGAGCAGTACTTC.

On this clone: The sample contains more than one DNA sequence encoding this CDR3. V and J are TRBV4-3 and TRBJ2-5; 12 nucleotides agree with TRBD2. With 0 bases clipped from V and 4 bases from J, the junction kept 6 bases outside the gene matches. This CDR3 is built from 17 residues. CDR1 is LGHNA and CDR2 is YSLEER in the germline V gene. The CDR3 DNA reads as TGCGCCAGCAGCCAAGATAGACTAGCGGGGGTACGAGAGACCCAGTACTTC. It encodes CASSQDRLAGVRETQYF.

This chain connects TRBV6-5 to TRBJ2-3; a weak D match, TRBD1 (6 bases). The germline V gene encodes CDR1 MNHEY and CDR2 SVGAGI. Trimming removed 0 bases at V and 6 bases at J, with 7 bases between. CDR3 size: 13 residues. DNA for the CDR3: TGTGCCAGCAGTTACTCAGGACAGGATACGCAGTATTTT. It codes for CASSYSGQDTQYF.

J is TRBJ2-7 and V is TRBV4-3, with D possibly being TRBD1 (5 bases). CDR1 LGHNA and CDR2 YSLEER come from the germline V gene. The CDR3 is made up of 12 amino acids. V was pared by 4 bases and J by 7 bases, with 11 bases between. CDR3 in DNA: TGCGCCAGCAGCCGGGTGGGGCAAGAGCAGTACTTC. This sequence encodes CASSRVGQEQYF.

The rearrangement links TRBV7-6 to TRBJ2-5; 7 nucleotides agree with TRBD1. Germline values: CDR1 SGHVS, CDR2 FNYEAQ. This CDR3 comprises 14 residues. Losses at the gene ends were 5 bases for V and 7 bases for J; bases not matched to a gene: 10. CDR3 in amino acids: CASSASGGRWTQYF. CDR3 coding DNA: TGTGCCAGCAGCGCGTCAGGGGGACGGTGGACCCAGTACTTC.

The chain combines TRBV4-3 with TRBJ2-7, with D possibly matching TRBD1 (5 bases). This CDR3 is built from 13 residues. Trimming left V 1 base short and J 8 bases short, with 12 bases between. CDR1 and CDR2 (germline): LGHNA, YSLEER. CDR3 coding DNA: TGCGCCAGCAGCCAAGGGAACCCAGGGAAGCAGTACTTC. It encodes CASSQGNPGKQYF.

Worth noting for this clone: One end of the junction fails to match germline, which may point to a read error. The J gene is TRBJ1-1, the V gene TRBV4-3; D is ambiguous. The CDR3 length is 13 residues. Germline V CDR1 and CDR2: LGHNA, YSLEER. The CDR3, as DNA: TGCGCCAGCAGCCTATACACGAACGCTGAAGCTTTCTTT. This codes for CASSLYTNAEAFF.

The chain is built from TRBV10-3 and TRBJ1-2, with D unresolved. Germline V gives CDR1 ENHRY, CDR2 SYGVKD. V lost 4 bases, J lost 7 bases, and 10 bases lay in between. CDR3 size: 12 residues. This chain's CDR3 is CAISGGIRGYTF. In nucleotides, the CDR3 is TGTGCCATCAGTGGAGGGATCCGTGGCTACACCTTC.

The rearrangement links TRBV11-2 to TRBJ1-2, with 8 bases that match TRBD1. CDR1 and CDR2 from the germline V gene are SGHAT and FQNNGV. V trimming: 1 base; J trimming: 6 bases; junction bases outside the gene matches: 1. This CDR3 has 13 residues. The chain's CDR3 is CASSLAGGHGYTF. DNA for the CDR3: TGTGCCAGCAGCTTAGCAGGGGGCCATGGCTACACCTTC.

The V gene is TRBV6-6, the J gene TRBJ2-4; 7 bases line up with TRBD2. The CDR3 is 14 residues long. CDR1 MNHNY and CDR2 SVGAGI come from the germline V gene (reference sequence). V lost 5 bases, J lost 7 bases, and 8 bases stayed unmatched. The CDR3, as DNA: TGTGCCAGCAGTCCCTCGGGGAGGGGCAACATTCAGTACTTC. It specifies CASSPSGRGNIQYF.

The V gene is TRBV5-6, the J gene TRBJ2-5; unclear D gene. Trimming took off 0 bases at V and 1 base at J, with 4 bases between the two ends. Germline CDR1 is SGHDT and CDR2 is YYEEEE. The CDR3 is 13 residues long. The CDR3 DNA reads TGTGCCAGCAGCTTGGACAGCCAAGAGACCCAGTACTTC. As protein: CASSLDSQETQYF.

This CDR3 reads CASSTSSNIQYF. The CDR3 nucleotides are TGTGCCAGCAGTACAAGTTCCAACATTCAGTACTTC. J is TRBJ2-4 and V is TRBV27; D uncertain. The CDR3 is 12 amino acids. CDR1 is MNHEY, CDR2 SMNVEV, per germline (reference sequence). Deletions cut 5 bases from V and 7 bases from J, with 9 bases between.